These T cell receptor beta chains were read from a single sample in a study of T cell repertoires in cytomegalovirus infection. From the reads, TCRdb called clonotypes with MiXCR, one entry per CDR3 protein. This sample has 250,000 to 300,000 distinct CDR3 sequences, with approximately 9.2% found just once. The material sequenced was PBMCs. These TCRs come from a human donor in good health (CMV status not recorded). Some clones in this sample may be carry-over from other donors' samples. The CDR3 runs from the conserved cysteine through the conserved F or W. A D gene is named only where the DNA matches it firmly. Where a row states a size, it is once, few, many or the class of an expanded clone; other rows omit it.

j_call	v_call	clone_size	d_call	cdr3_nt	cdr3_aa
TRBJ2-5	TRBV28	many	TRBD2	TGTGCCAGCACCCCGGCGAGCGGGGGAGAGACCCAGTACTTC	CASTPASGGETQYF
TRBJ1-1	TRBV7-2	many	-	TGTGCCAGCAGCTTAACGGACACTGAAGCTTTCTTT	CASSLTDTEAFF
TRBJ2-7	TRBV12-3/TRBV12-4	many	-	TGTGCCAGCAGGCAGGGTACCTACGAGCAGTACTTC	CASRQGTYEQYF
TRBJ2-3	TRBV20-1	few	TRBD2	TGCAGTGCTTCTAAGACTAGCGGGGGCACAGATACGCAGTATTTT	CSASKTSGGTDTQYF
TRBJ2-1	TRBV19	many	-	TGTGCCAGTAGTTCTCGGGGATTTGCTGAGCAGTTCTTC	CASSSRGFAEQFF
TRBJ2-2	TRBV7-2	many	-	TGTGCCAGCAGCTTATCGGGGGCCCTCGGGGAGCTGTTTTTT	CASSLSGALGELFF
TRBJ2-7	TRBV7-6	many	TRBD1	TGTGCCAGCAGCAAAGGGGGACAGAATCCGTACGAGCAGTACTTC	CASSKGGQNPYEQYF
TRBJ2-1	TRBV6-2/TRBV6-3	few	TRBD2	TGTGCCAGCAGTTATCAGCGGGGGGAGCAGTTCTTC	CASSYQRGEQFF
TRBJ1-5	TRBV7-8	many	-	TGTGCCAGCAGCTTAGCTAGGGACGATAGGGAGCCCCAGCATTTT	CASSLARDDREPQHF
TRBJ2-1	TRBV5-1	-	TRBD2	TGCGCCAGCAGCGTTAGCGGGGGGAACAATGAGCAGTTCTTC	CASSVSGGNNEQFF
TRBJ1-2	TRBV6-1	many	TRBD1	TGTGCCAGCAGTGAAGCTCCGACAGGGGTTGGCTACACCTTC	CASSEAPTGVGYTF
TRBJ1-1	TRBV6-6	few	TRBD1	TGTGCCAGCAGCATCTCGGGACAGGGGGCCACTGAAGCTTTCTTT	CASSISGQGATEAFF
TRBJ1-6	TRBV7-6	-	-	TGTGCCAGCAGCTTAGTGGGCCAGGGGAGGAGCTCCTATAATTCACCCCTCCACTTT	CASSLVGQGRSSYNSPLHF
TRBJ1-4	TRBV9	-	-	TGTGCCAGCAGCCCCAACGGGGGGAATGAAAAACTGTTTTTT	CASSPNGGNEKLFF
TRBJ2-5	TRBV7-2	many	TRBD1	TGTGCCAGCAGCTTAGCAGGACAGGGCCCACAAGAGACCCAGTACTTC	CASSLAGQGPQETQYF
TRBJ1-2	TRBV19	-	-	TGTGCCAGTAGTGCCTTCAGGGTAGGCGAGAACTATGGCTACACCTTC	CASSAFRVGENYGYTF
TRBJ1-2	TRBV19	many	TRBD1	TGTGCCAGTACCAGGACAGGGAAGAACTATGGCTACACCTTC	CASTRTGKNYGYTF
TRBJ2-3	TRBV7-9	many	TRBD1	TGTGCCAGCAGCTTCGGGCTGAGCCGGGACAGGGGCCACGCAGATACGCAGTATTTT	CASSFGLSRDRGHADTQYF
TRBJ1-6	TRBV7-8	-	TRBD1	TGTGCCAGCAGCCAGAGACAGGGGGGGTTCCGAGCCTTCCACTTT	CASSQRQGGFRAFHF
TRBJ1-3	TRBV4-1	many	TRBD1	TGCGCCAGCAGCCAAGATTCCCCGGGACAGGGTGGAAACACCATATATTTT	CASSQDSPGQGGNTIYF
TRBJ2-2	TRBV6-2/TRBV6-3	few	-	TGTGCCAGCAGTTACCTCCGGTCCGGGCCGCGAGGCACCGGGGAGCTGTTTTTT	CASSYLRSGPRGTGELFF
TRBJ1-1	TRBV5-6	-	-	TGTGCCAGCAGCTTGGACGGGGGGAGCACTGAAGCTTTCTTT	CASSLDGGSTEAFF